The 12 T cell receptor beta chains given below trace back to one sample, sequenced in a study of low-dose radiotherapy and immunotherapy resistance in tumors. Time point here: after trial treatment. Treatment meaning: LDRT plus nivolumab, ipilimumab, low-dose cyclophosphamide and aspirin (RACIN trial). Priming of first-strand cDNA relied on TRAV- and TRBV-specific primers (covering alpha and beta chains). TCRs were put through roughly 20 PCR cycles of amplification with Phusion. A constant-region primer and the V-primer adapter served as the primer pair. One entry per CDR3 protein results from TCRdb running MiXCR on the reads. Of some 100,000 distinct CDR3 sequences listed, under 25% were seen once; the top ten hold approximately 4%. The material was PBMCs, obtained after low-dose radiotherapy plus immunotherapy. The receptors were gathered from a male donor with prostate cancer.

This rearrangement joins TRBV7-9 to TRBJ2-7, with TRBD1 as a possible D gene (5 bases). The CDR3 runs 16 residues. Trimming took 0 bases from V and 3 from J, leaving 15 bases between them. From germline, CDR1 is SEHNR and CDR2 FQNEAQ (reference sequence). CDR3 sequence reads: CASSLALQERLYEQYF. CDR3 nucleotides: TGTGCCAGCAGCTTAGCGCTACAGGAACGGCTCTACGAGCAGTACTTC.

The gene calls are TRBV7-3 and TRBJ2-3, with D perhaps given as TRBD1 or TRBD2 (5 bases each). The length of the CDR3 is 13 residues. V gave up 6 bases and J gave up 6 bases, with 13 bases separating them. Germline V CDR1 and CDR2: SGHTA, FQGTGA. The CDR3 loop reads CASRPQGADTQYF. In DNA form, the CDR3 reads TGTGCCAGCAGACCGCAGGGAGCGGATACGCAGTATTTT.

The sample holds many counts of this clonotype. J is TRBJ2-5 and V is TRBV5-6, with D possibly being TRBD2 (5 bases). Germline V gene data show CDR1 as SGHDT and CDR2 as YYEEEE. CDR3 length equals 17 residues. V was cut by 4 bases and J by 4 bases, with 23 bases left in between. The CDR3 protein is CASSPVAGGRVGETQYF. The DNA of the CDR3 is TGTGCCAGCAGCCCAGTGGCGGGTGGAAGAGTTGGAGAGACCCAGTACTTC.

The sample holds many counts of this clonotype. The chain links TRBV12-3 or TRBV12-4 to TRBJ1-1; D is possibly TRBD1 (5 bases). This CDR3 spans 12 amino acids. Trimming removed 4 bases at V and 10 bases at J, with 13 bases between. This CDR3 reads CASSSTQGLAFF. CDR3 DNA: TGTGCCAGCAGTTCGACCCAGGGTCTAGCTTTCTTT.

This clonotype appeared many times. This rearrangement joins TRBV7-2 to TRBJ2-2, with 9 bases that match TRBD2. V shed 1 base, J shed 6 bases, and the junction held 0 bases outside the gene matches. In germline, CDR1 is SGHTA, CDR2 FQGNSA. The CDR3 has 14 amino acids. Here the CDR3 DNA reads TGTGCCAGCAGCTTAGGACTAGCGGCCGGGGAGCTGTTTTTT. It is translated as CASSLGLAAGELFF.

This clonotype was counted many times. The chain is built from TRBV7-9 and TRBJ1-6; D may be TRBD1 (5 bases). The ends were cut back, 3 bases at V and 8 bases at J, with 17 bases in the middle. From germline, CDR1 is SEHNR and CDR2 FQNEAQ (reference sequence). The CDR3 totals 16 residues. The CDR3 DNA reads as TGTGCCAGCAGCTTTTCGGGGCCAGCCAGGGATTCACCCCTCCACTTT. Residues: CASSFSGPARDSPLHF.

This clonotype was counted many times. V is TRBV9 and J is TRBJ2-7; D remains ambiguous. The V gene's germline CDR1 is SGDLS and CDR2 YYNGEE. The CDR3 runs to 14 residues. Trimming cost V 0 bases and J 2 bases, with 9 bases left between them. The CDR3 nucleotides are TGTGCCAGCAGCGTAGGGCAAAGGGCCTACGAGCAGTACTTC. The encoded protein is CASSVGQRAYEQYF. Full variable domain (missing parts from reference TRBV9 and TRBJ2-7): DSGVTQTPKHLITATGQRVTLRCSPRSGDLSVYWYQQSLDQGLQFLIQYYNGEERAKGNILERFSAQQFPDLHSELNLSSLELGDSALYFCASSVGQRAYEQYFGPGTRLTVT.

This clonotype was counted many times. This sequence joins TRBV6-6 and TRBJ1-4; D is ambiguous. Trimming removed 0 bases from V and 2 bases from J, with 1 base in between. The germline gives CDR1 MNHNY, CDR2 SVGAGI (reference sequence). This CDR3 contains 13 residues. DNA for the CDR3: TGTGCCAGCAGTTACTCCACTAATGAAAAACTGTTTTTT. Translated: CASSYSTNEKLFF.

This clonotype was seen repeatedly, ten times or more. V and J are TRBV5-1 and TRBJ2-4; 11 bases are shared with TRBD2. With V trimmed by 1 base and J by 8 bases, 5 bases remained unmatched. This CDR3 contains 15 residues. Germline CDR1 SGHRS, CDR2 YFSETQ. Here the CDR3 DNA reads TGCGCCAGCAGCTTGAGTAGCGGGGGGGCCGACATTCAGTACTTC. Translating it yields CASSLSSGGADIQYF.

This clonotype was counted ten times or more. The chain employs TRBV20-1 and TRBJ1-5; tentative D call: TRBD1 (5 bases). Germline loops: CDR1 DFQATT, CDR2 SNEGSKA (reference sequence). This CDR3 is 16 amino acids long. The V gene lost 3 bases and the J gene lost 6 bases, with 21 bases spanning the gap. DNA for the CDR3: TGCAGTGCTAGTGGGCCCACCCCTGGGGCGGGTCAGCCCCAGCATTTT. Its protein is CSASGPTPGAGQPQHF.

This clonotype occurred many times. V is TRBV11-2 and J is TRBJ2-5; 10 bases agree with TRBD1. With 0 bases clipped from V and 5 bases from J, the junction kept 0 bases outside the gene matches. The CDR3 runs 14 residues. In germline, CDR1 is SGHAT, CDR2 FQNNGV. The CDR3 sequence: CASSLETGGETQYF. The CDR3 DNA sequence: TGTGCCAGCAGCTTAGAGACAGGGGGCGAGACCCAGTACTTC.

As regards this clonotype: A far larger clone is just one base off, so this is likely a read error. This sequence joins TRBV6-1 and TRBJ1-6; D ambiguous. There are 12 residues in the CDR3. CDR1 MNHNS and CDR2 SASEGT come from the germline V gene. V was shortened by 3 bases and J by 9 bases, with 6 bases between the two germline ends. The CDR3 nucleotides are TGTGCCAGCAGTGACGTTCTTTCACCCCTCCACTTT. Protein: CASSDVLSPLHF.